The rows below give T cell receptor beta chains drawn from one sample of a study. TCRdb processed the 5' RACE reads anew with MiXCR; each CDR3 protein has one entry. The sample lists tens of thousands of distinct CDR3 sequences, about a fifth occurring once. The material sequenced was Tregs sorted from a lymph node. Receptors originate from a female donor with breast cancer. Both conserved end residues are part of each CDR3. Each record gives: V gene, J gene, D gene, clone size, CDR3 DNA, CDR3 protein. D genes are given only for firm matches. Clone sizes are given selectively: once, few, many, or a class where the clone is expanded.

>TRBV7-9|TRBJ1-2|-|-
TGTGCCAGCAGCCTACCCGCGGGGGGCGCTTTGTCTGGCTACACCTTC
CASSLPAGGALSGYTF
>TRBV5-4|TRBJ1-1|-|-
TGTGCCAGCAGCTTTTATCAGGCCCCGGGAGCTTTCTTT
CASSFYQAPGAFF
>TRBV7-9|TRBJ1-5|-|-
TGTGCCAGCAGCTTAGCCATGAGAGGGCCCCAGCATTTT
CASSLAMRGPQHF
>TRBV29-1|TRBJ2-3|TRBD2|few
TGCAGCGTTGAGGGTAGCGGGAGCACAGATACGCAGTATTTT
CSVEGSGSTDTQYF
>TRBV5-1|TRBJ2-2|TRBD1|many
TGCGCCAGCAGCTTGGGCCGCTGGACAGGGGACGGGGAGCTGTTTTTT
CASSLGRWTGDGELFF
>TRBV5-6|TRBJ2-7|-|few
TGTGCCAGCAGCAGGACAGCCGCCTACGAGCAGTACTTC
CASSRTAAYEQYF
>TRBV5-1|TRBJ1-2|-|-
TGCGCCAGCAGCTTGGGGACAGAGAACTATGGCTACACCTTC
CASSLGTENYGYTF
>TRBV20-1|TRBJ2-1|TRBD2|many
TGCAGTGCTAGTGGTGGGAGGGCCCTTTACAATGAGCAGTTCTTC
CSASGGRALYNEQFF
>TRBV28|TRBJ1-5|-|few
TGTGCCACAACCTTGGACAGCCCCCTGAATCAGCCCCAGCATTTT
CATTLDSPLNQPQHF
>TRBV2|TRBJ2-1|TRBD2|-
TGTGCCAGACAACATTCAGGGGAAAATACTAGCGGAAATAGGAGGGGGCAGTTCTTC
CARQHSGENTSGNRRGQFF
>TRBV5-8|TRBJ2-3|-|-
TGTGCCAGCAGCTTCCTAGCGAGGGATACGCAGTATTTT
CASSFLARDTQYF
>TRBV5-1|TRBJ2-2|-|-
TGCACCAGCAGCTTGGAGGGGACCGGGGAGCTGTTTTTT
CTSSLEGTGELFF
>TRBV7-3|TRBJ1-5|-|few
TGTGCCAGCAGCTTAACGGGGGCGCGTGGTCAGCCCCAGCATTTT
CASSLTGARGQPQHF
>TRBV4-1|TRBJ2-4|TRBD1|-
TGCGCCAGCAGCCCCTCGACAGGGGTGGCCAAAAACATTCAGTACTTC
CASSPSTGVAKNIQYF
>TRBV4-1|TRBJ2-5|-|many
TGCGCCAGCAGCCAAGATTCGGGGTGGGAGACCCAGTACTTC
CASSQDSGWETQYF
>TRBV3-1|TRBJ2-1|-|-
TGTGCCAGCAGCCGAGGGACCTACAATGAGCAGTTCTTC
CASSRGTYNEQFF
>TRBV27|TRBJ2-3|TRBD2|many
TGTGCCAGCGGGAGGGCCAATCTAGATACGCAGTATTTT
CASGRANLDTQYF
>TRBV6-1|TRBJ1-2|TRBD1|-
TGTGCCAGCAGTGACGGGACAGGGCAGTACTATGGCTACACCTTC
CASSDGTGQYYGYTF
>TRBV10-3|TRBJ1-1|TRBD1|many
TGTGCCATCAAGGGGAAACAGGGGGTGGCGGACACTGAAGCTTTCTTT
CAIKGKQGVADTEAFF
>TRBV27|TRBJ1-2|-|many
TGTGCCAGCGGCAGGGTCTATGGCTACACCTTC
CASGRVYGYTF
>TRBV25-1|TRBJ2-5|-|-
TGTGCCAGCTGTGAATATGATCAGACCCAGTACTTC
CASCEYDQTQYF
>TRBV2|TRBJ2-2|-|-
TGTGCCAGCACCCCGGGATTGAACACCGGGGAGCTGTTTTTT
CASTPGLNTGELFF
>TRBV6-2/TRBV6-3|TRBJ2-1|TRBD2|few
TGTGCCAGCAGTCCACGCCTTAGCGGGGGCAATGAGCAGTTCTTC
CASSPRLSGGNEQFF
>TRBV12-3/TRBV12-4|TRBJ2-3|-|many
TGTGCCAGCAGTAATGAGTTTGGCACAGATACGCAGTATTTT
CASSNEFGTDTQYF
>TRBV20-1|TRBJ2-3|TRBD1|few
TGCAGTGCTAGTATGCAGGACAGGGTCCTTTTTACAGATACGCAGTATTTT
CSASMQDRVLFTDTQYF
>TRBV2|TRBJ2-5|-|few
TGTGCCAGCAGGGGAGATCAAGAGACCCAGTACTTC
CASRGDQETQYF
>TRBV20-1|TRBJ1-1|-|few
TGCAGTGCTAGAGTGGGAGGGCTGAACACTGAAGCTTTCTTT
CSARVGGLNTEAFF
>TRBV7-9|TRBJ2-3|-|few
TGTGCCAGCAGAACCCAGGGAGCGCTAAAGGGCTCTAGCTGCTATATCACAGATACGCAGTATTTT
CASRTQGALKGSSCYITDTQYF
>TRBV6-6|TRBJ2-1|TRBD2|-
TGTGCCAGCAGTCCTCTAGCGGGCGGCTCCTACAATGAGCAGTTCTTC
CASSPLAGGSYNEQFF
>TRBV7-9|TRBJ2-5|-|few
TGTGCCAGCAGCTTAAGGGTCCTAGCTCAAGAGACCCAGTACTTC
CASSLRVLAQETQYF
>TRBV5-1|TRBJ2-3|-|many
TGCGCCAGCAGTGGGACGGTGGATACGCAGTATTTT
CASSGTVDTQYF
>TRBV10-1|TRBJ2-2|-|few
TGCACCAGCAGTGCATTAACGAACACCGGGGAGCTGTTTTTT
CTSSALTNTGELFF
>TRBV13|TRBJ2-3|TRBD1|-
TGTGCCAGCAGCGGACAGAGGGGTCGGGACAGGTCCGCACATCCCTGGTATTTT
CASSGQRGRDRSAHPWYF
>TRBV6-2/TRBV6-3|TRBJ2-7|-|few
TGTGCCAGCAGTTACTCGCCACAGGGTGGCTACGAGCAGTACTTC
CASSYSPQGGYEQYF
>TRBV5-4|TRBJ2-3|TRBD1|many
TGTGCCAGCAGCTCACCGGGACAGAGCACAGATACGCAGTATTTT
CASSSPGQSTDTQYF
>TRBV28|TRBJ2-7|TRBD2|-
TGTGCCAGCAGTGCCTGGCGGGAGTTAGATAACGAGCAGTACTTC
CASSAWRELDNEQYF
>TRBV7-2|TRBJ2-1|TRBD2|many
TGTGCCAGCAGCATCCGACTAGCGGGAGGGATGGATGAGCAGTTCTTC
CASSIRLAGGMDEQFF
>TRBV2|TRBJ2-5|-|few
TGTGCCAGCAGTGAAACTCCCGGGTTTCAAGAGACCCAGTACTTC
CASSETPGFQETQYF
>TRBV20-1|TRBJ1-1|-|-
TGCAGTGCTAGATGGGCCGACAGCCCGAACACTGAAGCTTTCTTT
CSARWADSPNTEAFF
>TRBV6-5|TRBJ2-1|-|many
TGTGCCAGCAGTTCCCTAACCGGCGGCCCCTACAATGAGCAGTTCTTC
CASSSLTGGPYNEQFF
>TRBV9|TRBJ1-1|-|-
TGTGCCAGCGGCGGCGACCTGGACCAGGGGAACACTGAAGCTTTCTTT
CASGGDLDQGNTEAFF
>TRBV12-3/TRBV12-4|TRBJ2-7|-|-
TGTGCCAGCATTTCCGGGAGCTACGAGCAGTACTTC
CASISGSYEQYF
>TRBV20-1|TRBJ1-2|TRBD1|-
TGCGGTGCTGTCAACAGGGGCCCACCGGGGGGCTACACCTTC
CGAVNRGPPGGYTF
>TRBV20-1|TRBJ2-5|TRBD2|-
TGCAGTGCTAAGCGGGAGCAGGAGACCCAGTACTTC
CSAKREQETQYF
>TRBV5-5|TRBJ1-1|-|many
TGTGCCAGCACCCTGGACGGTTGGAGTGAAGCTTTCTTT
CASTLDGWSEAFF
>TRBV20-1|TRBJ1-5|-|-
TGCAGTGCTAGTCTCTTGGGTCAGCCCCAGCATTTT
CSASLLGQPQHF
>TRBV7-3|TRBJ2-5|-|medium-sized
TGTGCCAGCAGCTTAGAGTCCGGACAGCAAGAGACCCAGTACTTC
CASSLESGQQETQYF
>TRBV6-6|TRBJ2-2|TRBD1|many
TGTGCCAGCAGTTACCTGGCAGGGGGCGGGACCGGGGAGCTGTTTTTT
CASSYLAGGGTGELFF
>TRBV7-3|TRBJ2-2|TRBD2|-
TGTGCCAGCAGCCCGGGACTAGCAGGCACCGGGGAGCTGTTTTTT
CASSPGLAGTGELFF
>TRBV6-2/TRBV6-3|TRBJ2-6|TRBD1|many
TGTGCCAGCAGTTGGAGGGACAGGGCGGTGTCTGGGGCCAACGTCCTGACTTTC
CASSWRDRAVSGANVLTF
>TRBV27|TRBJ2-3|TRBD1|-
TGTGCCAGCAGGACAGGGGGCTTCGATACGCAGTATTTT
CASRTGGFDTQYF
>TRBV27|TRBJ2-1|-|few
TGTGCCAGCAGATCCATCAGGTATGAGCAGTTCTTC
CASRSIRYEQFF
>TRBV5-1|TRBJ2-5|TRBD2|-
TGCGCCAGCAGCAATATCTGGACTAGTCAAGAGACCCAGTACTTC
CASSNIWTSQETQYF
>TRBV20-1|TRBJ2-1|-|-
TGCAGTGCAAAAGGAGCGGAGGGATACTACAATGAGCAGTTCTTC
CSAKGAEGYYNEQFF
>TRBV9|TRBJ1-1|-|many
TGTGCCAGCATCCGGGTCGCTGGGAACACTGAAGCTTTCTTT
CASIRVAGNTEAFF
>TRBV29-1|TRBJ1-1|-|-
TGCAGCGTTGAACAACAGGGTTTACCTGAAGCTTTCTTT
CSVEQQGLPEAFF
>TRBV9|TRBJ2-5|TRBD2|few
TGTGCCAGCAGCGTAGGCTGGTCGCGGGGGGTTCGTGCGGAGACCCAGTACTTC
CASSVGWSRGVRAETQYF
>TRBV28|TRBJ2-1|-|-
TGTGCCAGCACTCCTCTTCAGGGATTCTTCAGTGAGCAGTTCTTC
CASTPLQGFFSEQFF
>TRBV6-2/TRBV6-3|TRBJ2-1|TRBD2|-
TGTGCCAGCAGGAAATCGCGGGAGCGAGGGTACAATGAGCAGTTCTTC
CASRKSRERGYNEQFF
>TRBV27|TRBJ2-3|-|-
TGTGCCAGCAGTCCCAGGGTAGTGGAGGTGGATACGCAGTATTTT
CASSPRVVEVDTQYF